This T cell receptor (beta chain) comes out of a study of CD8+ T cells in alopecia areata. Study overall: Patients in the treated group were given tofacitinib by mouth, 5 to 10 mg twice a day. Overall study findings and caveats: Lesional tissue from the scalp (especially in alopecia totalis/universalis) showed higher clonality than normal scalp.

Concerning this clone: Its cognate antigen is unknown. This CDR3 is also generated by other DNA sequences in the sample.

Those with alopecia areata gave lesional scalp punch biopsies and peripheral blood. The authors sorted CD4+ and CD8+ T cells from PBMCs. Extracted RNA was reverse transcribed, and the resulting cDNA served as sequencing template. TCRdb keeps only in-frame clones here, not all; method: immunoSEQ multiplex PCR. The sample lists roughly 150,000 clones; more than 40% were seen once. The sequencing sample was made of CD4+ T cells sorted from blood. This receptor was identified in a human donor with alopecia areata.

The CDR3 region has the DNA TGCGCCAGCAGCTTGGGAGGGACTAGCGGCTACGAGCAGTACTTC. Amino acids: CASSLGGTSGYEQYF. The rearrangement links TRBV5-1 to TRBJ2-7, with 11 bases that match TRBD2. The CDR3 loop spans 15 amino acids. From germline, CDR1 is SGHRS and CDR2 YFSETQ. Losses at the gene ends were 0 bases for V and 3 bases for J; bases not matched to a gene: 2. The variable domain in full, completed from reference TRBV5-1 and TRBJ2-7, reads KAGVTQTPRYLIKTRGQQVTLSCSPISGHRSVSWYQQTPGQGLQFLFEYFSETQRNKGNFPGRFSGRQFSNSRSEMNVSTLELGDSALYLCASSLGGTSGYEQYFGPGTRLTVT.